This TCR beta chain was profiled in a study of T cell responses to AZD1222 COVID-19 vaccine. Study-wide points: Sampling captured repertoires only after the peak T cell response. Across spike, vaccine-associated CD4 TCRs were found, dominant at 160-218 and 743-854.

In the case of this clone: The target antigen is unknown.

The germline V gene has CDR1 SGHTA and CDR2 FQGTGA. Trimming cost V 5 bases and J 4 bases, with 14 bases left between them. The CDR3 is made up of 14 amino acids. This table comes from immunoSEQ multiplex PCR, and its TCRdb copy is limited to in-frame clones, with some not included. The sample contains about 160,000 clones, 90% to 95% of which appear only once. V usage is TRBV7-3 and J usage is TRBJ2-5; D is tentatively TRBD1 or TRBD2 (5 bases each). The source material was peripheral blood, sampled on day 0 of AZD1222 vaccination. The clonotype comes from an adult in good health. In DNA form, the CDR3 reads TGTGCCAGCAGCCCAGGGAGTAAGGGAGAGACCCAGTACTTC. Protein: CASSPGSKGETQYF.